Listed here are 20 T cell receptor beta chains from one sample, sequenced in a study of post-analysis software for immune sequencing data. Every TCR beta cDNA library bore unique molecular identifiers. One entry per CDR3 protein, called by TCRdb with MiXCR from the PCR reads. The sample shows about 810,000 distinct CDR3 sequences, about 57% of them seen only once. These receptors are not linked to any known antigen. Overall study results and limits: Controls had lower frequencies than patients of roughly five TRBV segments, which included TRBV5-6, TRBV5-1 and TRBV20-1.

The material sequenced was blood. The receptors derive from a girl between 5 and 17 years old with multiple sclerosis.

The rearrangement uses TRBV10-3 and TRBJ1-2; D is perhaps TRBD1 (6 bases). In germline, CDR1 is ENHRY, CDR2 SYGVKD. The CDR3 covers 21 residues. V was shortened by 2 bases and J by 4 bases, with 32 bases between the two germline ends. CDR3 in amino acids: CAISENKQGWVSVALSYGYTF. CDR3 bases: TGTGCCATCAGTGAGAACAAACAGGGTTGGGTGTCAGTAGCCCTATCCTATGGCTACACCTTC.

V and J are TRBV29-1 and TRBJ2-5; the D is unclear. There are 13 residues in the CDR3. The V gene lost 4 bases and the J gene lost 3 bases, with 12 bases spanning the gap. Germline loops: CDR1 SQVTM, CDR2 ANQGSEA. DNA for the CDR3: TGCAGCGTTGCGAGAGCCTACGAAGAGACCCAGTACTTC. Protein: CSVARAYEETQYF.

The chain has TRBV6-5 and TRBJ2-2, with 7 bases lining up with TRBD2. The ends lost 0 bases at V and 6 bases at J; junction bases unmatched: 10. The CDR3 covers 17 residues. Germline CDR1 reads MNHEY; CDR2 reads SVGAGI. The CDR3 DNA is TGTGCCAGCAGTTACTCATTGGCTAGCGGAAGTTCCGGGGAGCTGTTTTTT. Its translation is CASSYSLASGSSGELFF.

This clonotype appeared a few times. This chain joins TRBV29-1 and TRBJ2-1; 7 bases map to TRBD2. The closer fit of TRBJ2-7 to the DNA end suggests the J call may be wrong. This CDR3 has 13 residues. CDR1 and CDR2 (germline): SQVTM, ANQGSEA. This CDR3 reads CSVALLASYEQYF. CDR3 nucleotides: TGCAGCGTTGCATTACTAGCGTCGTACGAGCAGTACTTC.

Only a few counts were recorded for this clonotype. The chain recombines TRBV12-3 or TRBV12-4 with TRBJ2-1; 8 bases are shared with TRBD2. The CDR3 runs to 15 residues. The junction had 8 bases not matched to a gene; V was cut back by 5 bases and J by 5 bases. CDR3: CASSPGTRRDNEQFF. As DNA, the CDR3 is TGTGCCAGCAGTCCGGGGACTAGGCGAGACAATGAGCAGTTCTTC.

The rearrangement links TRBV14 to TRBJ2-5; D unresolved. Gene TRBJ2-7 matches the end of the DNA better, so the J call may be wrong. Germline V lookup: CDR1 SGHDN, CDR2 FVKESK. The CDR3 consists of 13 residues. The CDR3: CASSQEVVHEQYF. As DNA, the CDR3 is TGTGCCAGCAGCCAAGAGGTGGTCCACGAGCAGTACTTC.

This clonotype came up a few times. The V gene is TRBV7-8, the J gene TRBJ2-5; 7 bases match TRBD1. CDR3 size: 16 residues. Germline V gives CDR1 SGHVS, CDR2 FQNEAQ. V was clipped by 5 bases and J by 5 bases; unmatched bases: 14. The CDR3 is CASSQDRASGWETQYF. CDR3 DNA sequence: TGTGCCAGCAGCCAAGACAGGGCCTCCGGGTGGGAGACCCAGTACTTC.

The chain couples TRBV12-3 or TRBV12-4 to TRBJ2-3, with 12 positions matching TRBD2. CDR3 length equals 16 residues. V lost 4 bases to trimming and J lost 6 bases; unmatched junction nucleotides: 8. The CDR3 is CASSSTSGGLTDTQYF. The CDR3 DNA sequence: TGTGCCAGCAGTTCGACTAGCGGGGGACTCACGGATACGCAGTATTTT.

The J gene is TRBJ2-7, the V gene TRBV5-1, with 7 nucleotides matching TRBD1. CDR1 is SGHRS, CDR2 YFSETQ, per germline. V was pared by 4 bases and J by 3 bases, with 7 bases of the junction left unmatched. The CDR3 has 14 residues. The DNA of the CDR3 is TGCGCCAGCAGCACAGGACAGGTGTTCTACGAGCAGTACTTC. Encoded protein: CASSTGQVFYEQYF.

A remark on this clonotype: A junction boundary mismatches the germline segment, possibly from a read error. The chain combines TRBV7-2 with TRBJ2-2; 10 nucleotides align to TRBD2. CDR3 length: 15 amino acids. The germline V gene encodes CDR1 SGHTA and CDR2 FQGNSA. Here the CDR3 reads CASSSSGGFTGELFF. The DNA of the CDR3 is TGTGCTAGCAGCTCTAGCGGGGGTTTCACCGGGGAGCTGTTTTTT.

This sequence joins TRBV3-1 and TRBJ2-4; 14 positions match TRBD2. The J call could be wrong; TRBJ2-5 is a better fit for the DNA end. Per germline, CDR1 LGHDT and CDR2 YNNKEL (reference sequence). This CDR3 is built from 19 residues. DNA for the CDR3: TGTGCCAGCAGCCAAGATCCGACTAGCGGGGGGGCACTTCGAGAGACCCAGTACTTC. Translating gives CASSQDPTSGGALRETQYF.

The table lists this clonotype with a few counts. The chain employs TRBV20-1 and TRBJ2-7; TRBD2 matches at 15 bases. The V segment lost 0 bases and the J segment 6 bases; nucleotides outside the gene matches: 6. Germline lookup yields CDR1 DFQATT and CDR2 SNEGSKA (reference sequence). The CDR3 runs 16 residues. The CDR3 reads CSARDEPGLAGGEQYF. The CDR3 DNA follows: TGCAGTGCTAGAGATGAACCGGGACTAGCGGGAGGCGAGCAGTACTTC.

The chain couples TRBV12-3 or TRBV12-4 to TRBJ2-5, with TRBD1 matching 9 bases. The J call is in doubt because the DNA end fits TRBJ2-7 better. There are 14 residues in the CDR3. The CDR3 spells CASSFRGQGSEQYF. The CDR3 DNA sequence: TGTGCCAGCAGTTTTCGGGGACAGGGATCCGAGCAGTACTTC.

V is TRBV30 and J is TRBJ2-5; D ambiguous. The J call is doubtful: the DNA matches TRBJ2-7 better. This CDR3 region has 14 residues. CDR1 is GTSNPN, CDR2 SVGIG, per germline (reference sequence). The CDR3 DNA sequence: TGTGCCTGGGGGTCTGACCCGAAACCCTACGAGCAGTACTTC. Translated, it gives CAWGSDPKPYEQYF.

The chain is built from TRBV20-1 and TRBJ1-2; TRBD1 matches 7 bases. The CDR3 is 14 residues long. The trim removed 5 bases at V and 4 bases at J, leaving 10 bases unmatched. Germline assignment: CDR1 DFQATT and CDR2 SNEGSKA (reference sequence). As DNA, the CDR3 is TGCAGTGCTTCCCTCAAACAGGGGACCTATGGCTACACCTTC. Amino acids: CSASLKQGTYGYTF.

As regards this clonotype: One end of the junction fails to match germline, which may point to a read error. For the CDR3, the DNA is TGTACCAGCAGTTACGGCGGCAATCAGCCCCAGCATTTT. Its protein is CTSSYGGNQPQHF. The chain couples TRBV6-6 to TRBJ1-5; D remains ambiguous. The CDR3 runs to 13 residues. The V gene's germline CDR1 is MNHNY and CDR2 SVGAGI (reference sequence).

The genes are TRBV12-3 or TRBV12-4 and TRBJ2-5; 8 bases map to TRBD2. After removal of 4 bases from V and 2 bases from J, the junction contained 3 bases not matched to a gene. The CDR3 spans 14 residues. Here the CDR3 reads CASSSAGGQETQYF. The DNA for the CDR3 is TGTGCCAGCAGTTCCGCGGGGGGTCAAGAGACCCAGTACTTC.

This chain connects TRBV6-6 to TRBJ1-2, with D perhaps matching TRBD1 (6 bases). V lost 4 bases and J 4 bases, leaving 13 bases between the germline ends. CDR3 length equals 14 residues. Looked up from germline, CDR1 is MNHNY and CDR2 is SVGAGI (reference sequence). For the CDR3, the DNA is TGTGCCAGCAGTTGGGGGGACACAAGCTATGGCTACACCTTC. It translates to CASSWGDTSYGYTF.

V gene TRBV25-1 combines with J gene TRBJ1-1; possible D gene TRBD1, 6 bases. The CDR3 length is 14 residues. Deletions cut 5 bases from V and 8 bases from J, with 18 bases between. CDR1 MGHDK and CDR2 SYGVNS come from the germline V gene. DNA for the CDR3: TGTGCCAGCAGTAAAGCGGCAGGGGTTGAAGAAGCTTTCTTT. It codes for CASSKAAGVEEAFF. Variable domain in full (rest from reference TRBV25-1 and TRBJ1-1): EADIYQTPRYLVIGTGKKITLECSQTMGHDKMYWYQQDPGMELHLIHYSYGVNSTEKGDLSSESTVSRIRTEHFPLTLESARPSHTSQYLCASSKAAGVEEAFFGQGTRLTVV.

The chain uses TRBV27 and TRBJ1-6; tentatively, D is TRBD1 (5 bases). Germline values: CDR1 MNHEY, CDR2 SMNVEV (reference sequence). Trimming took 10 bases from V and 10 from J, leaving 14 bases between them. CDR3 length: 12 residues. CDR3 residues: CATSGGRSPLHF. CDR3 in DNA: TGTGCCACCTCCGGGGGGAGGTCACCCCTCCACTTT.